Presented here are 13 T cell receptor beta chains from one specimen sequenced in a study of shared clonotypes between healthy human individuals. Clones were sequenced by immunoSEQ multiplex PCR, and TCRdb holds only the in-frame ones, with some missing. The table includes about 1 million clones, roughly 70% detected once. The sample comprised memory CD4+ T cells sorted from blood. The sample's subset: CD45RA-negative fraction. These receptors were collected from a man between 18 and 29 years old in good health.

The rearrangement joins TRBV2 to TRBJ1-3; no clear D gene. Per the germline V gene, CDR1 is SNHLY and CDR2 is FYNNEI. V gave up 8 bases and J gave up 3 bases, with 8 bases separating them. There are 12 residues in the CDR3. CDR3 residues: CASGSFGNTIYF. The CDR3 coding sequence is TGTGCCAGCGGGAGCTTTGGAAACACCATATATTTT.

The chain combines TRBV5-1 with TRBJ2-2, with D perhaps TRBD2 (7 bases). Trimming pared 3 bases from V and 7 bases from J, leaving 13 bases between. This CDR3 is 14 amino acids long. The germline gives CDR1 SGHRS, CDR2 YFSETQ. The CDR3 coding sequence is TGCGCCAGCAGCTGGGAGGGGGTCAGCGGGGAGCTGTTTTTT. The encoded protein is CASSWEGVSGELFF.

This clone was picked up one time. This chain uses TRBV5-1 with TRBJ2-7; TRBD1 might be the D (6 bases). Germline CDR1 is SGHRS and CDR2 is YFSETQ. V was trimmed by 0 bases and J by 3 bases, leaving 10 bases between them. This CDR3 is 14 amino acids long. Here the CDR3 reads CASSLGQANYEQYF. The CDR3 nucleotides are TGCGCCAGCAGCTTGGGACAGGCGAACTACGAGCAGTACTTC.

In its sample, this clone was seen a few times. This rearrangement joins TRBV11-1 to TRBJ1-1; 7 bases agree with TRBD1. Germline V gives CDR1 SGHAT, CDR2 FQDESV (reference sequence). The CDR3 loop spans 14 amino acids. V was pared by 5 bases and J by 7 bases, with 10 bases of the junction left unmatched. CDR3 sequence reads: CASSPGQSDYEAFF. The DNA for the CDR3 is TGTGCCAGCAGCCCGGGACAGAGTGACTATGAAGCTTTCTTT.

V is TRBV7-2 and J is TRBJ2-7; weak D call: TRBD2 (5 bases). Germline V lookup: CDR1 SGHTA, CDR2 FQGNSA. Deletions cut 5 bases from V and 5 bases from J, with 16 bases between. This CDR3 region has 14 residues. The CDR3 DNA is TGTGCCAGCAGCGGCTGGGCGGGTGGCCACGAGCAGTACTTC. Translating gives CASSGWAGGHEQYF.

This sequence joins TRBV18 and TRBJ2-7; a possible D gene is TRBD1 (6 bases). V was pared by 0 bases and J by 3 bases, with 9 bases between. Germline V gene lookup returns CDR1 KGHSH and CDR2 LQKENI. The CDR3 has 14 residues. CDR3 amino acids: CASSPPGTNYEQYF. The DNA of the CDR3 is TGTGCCAGCTCACCACCGGGGACAAACTACGAGCAGTACTTC.

This clone was seen a handful of times. The V call is TRBV6-5, the J call TRBJ2-7; TRBD1 matches 8 bases. This CDR3 spans 14 amino acids. Germline CDR1 MNHEY, CDR2 SVGAGI. Trimming at V came to 2 bases and at J to 4 bases, leaving 4 bases not matched to a gene. The DNA for the CDR3 is TGTGCCAGCAGTTACACGACAGGGGAGTACGAGCAGTACTTC. Translating gives CASSYTTGEYEQYF.

The genes are TRBV5-6 and TRBJ2-5; D perhaps matches TRBD1 (5 bases). Looked up from germline, CDR1 is SGHDT and CDR2 is YYEEEE. The germline V and J ends were trimmed by 3 bases and 4 bases, with 19 bases remaining between them. This CDR3 is built from 16 residues. The CDR3 region has the DNA TGTGCCAGCAGCTCGTACGGCCTAGGACAAGGAGAGACCCAGTACTTC. Translating it yields CASSSYGLGQGETQYF. Variable domain in full (rest from reference TRBV5-6 and TRBJ2-5): DAGVTQSPTHLIKTRGQQVTLRCSPKSGHDTVSWYQQALGQGPQFIFQYYEEEERQRGNFPDRFSGHQFPNYSSELNVNALLLGDSALYLCASSSYGLGQGETQYFGPGTRLLVL.

The chain is built from TRBV28 and TRBJ1-2; D remains unclear. Germline V gene lookup returns CDR1 MDHEN and CDR2 SYDVKM. The V end lost 7 bases, the J end lost 8 bases, and 14 bases lay between the germline ends. The CDR3 runs to 12 residues. CDR3 sequence (DNA): TGTGCCAGCATCCCGCCGGAAGGCGGCTACACCTTC. Translation: CASIPPEGGYTF.

This CDR3 is CASSRLSGPETQYF. The CDR3 DNA reads as TGTGCCAGCTCACGATTATCGGGGCCAGAGACCCAGTACTTC. V usage is TRBV18 and J usage is TRBJ2-5; D possibly matches TRBD1 or TRBD2 (5 bases each). The CDR3 contains 14 residues. Per the germline V gene, CDR1 is KGHSH and CDR2 is LQKENI. V was shortened by 4 bases and J by 4 bases, with 13 bases between the two germline ends.

This chain joins TRBV5-1 and TRBJ1-6, with 10 bases fitting TRBD1. Germline loops: CDR1 SGHRS, CDR2 YFSETQ. This CDR3 has 17 amino acids. Trimming took 1 base from V and 7 from J; bases not matched to a gene: 8. The DNA for the CDR3 is TGCGCCAGCAGCTTGTCGCTGAGACAGGGGGCAAATTCACCCCTCCACTTT. It yields the protein CASSLSLRQGANSPLHF.

The rearrangement joins TRBV7-9 to TRBJ1-6; D might be TRBD1 (5 bases). Trimming removed 8 bases from V and 9 bases from J, with 14 bases in between. Germline V gives CDR1 SEHNR, CDR2 FQNEAQ (reference sequence). The CDR3 extends over 13 amino acids. The CDR3 protein is CASEGENSSPLHF. CDR3 sequence (DNA): TGTGCCAGCGAAGGGGAAAACAGTTCACCCCTCCACTTT. The full variable domain, with the rest looked up from reference TRBV7-9 and TRBJ1-6, is DTGVSQNPRHKITKRGQNVTFRCDPISEHNRLYWYRQTLGQGPEFLTYFQNEAQLEKSRLLSDRFSAERPKGSFSTLEIQRTEQGDSAMYLCASEGENSSPLHFGNGTRLTVT.

The chain joins TRBV7-9 to TRBJ1-3, with unresolved D. CDR1 is SEHNR, CDR2 FQNEAQ, per germline (reference sequence). This CDR3 comprises 13 residues. The V gene lost 6 bases and the J gene lost 1 base, with 7 bases spanning the gap. CDR3 loop: CASRLGSGNTIYF. The CDR3 DNA follows: TGTGCCAGCAGGCTGGGATCTGGAAACACCATATATTTT.